Each of the 23 T cell receptor beta chains below was sequenced from the same sample in a study of graft-versus-host responses after intestinal transplantation (dated by TCRdb to about 2021). This specimen's time point label, per the study, means: cells obtained before transplantation from donor or recipient. To prepare the library, the immunoSEQ multiplex PCR assay was applied. TCRdb re-hosts the immuneACCESS table, in-frame sequences only. Its copies lack some clones; in the studies checked, an unresolved V gene accounts for under half of them, and the cause for the rest is not known. A total of more than 10,000 clones appear in this sample, approximately 31% of them only once. The ten largest clones represent around 2% of the sample. The sequences come from alloreactive CD4+ T cells from a mixed lymphocyte reaction culture, collected before transplantation. The sample's cell subset or site label, in plain terms: CFSE-low proliferating T cells sorted from approximately 6-day pre-transplant mixed lymphocyte reaction (GvH or HvG direction). The receptors were sampled from a human patient who was an organ donor for intestinal transplantation.

Note on this clone: This specimen includes other DNA sequences encoding the same CDR3. The rearrangement uses TRBV7-9 and TRBJ2-1; perhaps TRBD2 as D (5 bases). The CDR3 extends over 15 amino acids. Germline-derived CDR1 and CDR2 are SEHNR and FQNEAQ (reference sequence). The V end lost 4 bases, the J end lost 1 base, and 11 bases lay between the germline ends. The CDR3 loop reads CASSSRGGSYNEQFF. The CDR3, as DNA: TGTGCCAGCAGCTCCCGAGGAGGTTCCTACAATGAGCAGTTCTTC. Full variable domain (missing parts from reference TRBV7-9 and TRBJ2-1): DTGVSQNPRHKITKRGQNVTFRCDPISEHNRLYWYRQTLGQGPEFLTYFQNEAQLEKSRLLSDRFSAERPKGSFSTLEIQRTEQGDSAMYLCASSSRGGSYNEQFFGPGTRLTVL.

The chain is built from TRBV7-2 and TRBJ1-2; the D gene is possibly TRBD1 (5 bases). Looked up from germline, CDR1 is SGHTA and CDR2 is FQGNSA. The CDR3 loop spans 13 amino acids. V was cut by 1 base and J by 8 bases, with 11 bases left in between. The CDR3 sequence: CASSLEGAVGYTF. CDR3 DNA sequence: TGTGCCAGCAGCTTAGAAGGGGCGGTGGGCTACACCTTC. The full variable domain, with the rest looked up from reference TRBV7-2 and TRBJ1-2, is GAGVSQSPSNKVTEKGKDVELRCDPISGHTALYWYRQSLGQGLEFLIYFQGNSAPDKSGLPSDRFSAERTGGSVSTLTIQRTQQEDSAVYLCASSLEGAVGYTFGSGTRLTVV.

This clone is medium-sized in the sample. The genes are TRBV28 and TRBJ1-2; D might be TRBD1 (5 bases). The CDR3 runs 13 residues. V was clipped by 4 bases and J by 4 bases, with 10 bases between them. Germline CDR1 reads MDHEN; CDR2 reads SYDVKM. CDR3 nucleotides: TGTGCCAGCAGTTCATTGGGGGGCTATGGCTACACCTTC. Its translation is CASSSLGGYGYTF.

J is TRBJ1-4 and V is TRBV5-1; no definite D call. CDR3 size: 13 residues. Germline V CDR1 and CDR2: SGHRS, YFSETQ. Trimming took 0 bases from V and 4 from J, leaving 4 bases between them. The CDR3 here is CASSLGLNEKLFF. CDR3 nucleotide sequence: TGCGCCAGCAGCTTGGGTCTTAATGAAAAACTGTTTTTT.

The sample holds a few counts of this clone. CDR3 sequence reads: CASSFSRTGGTEAFF. The CDR3 region has the DNA TGTGCCAGCAGTTTCTCTCGGACAGGGGGCACTGAAGCTTTCTTT. V gene TRBV27 combines with J gene TRBJ1-1; 10 bases line up with TRBD1. The length of the CDR3 is 15 residues. Germline V gene lookup returns CDR1 MNHEY and CDR2 SMNVEV (reference sequence). V shed 3 bases, J shed 4 bases, and the junction held 5 bases outside the gene matches.

By share, this clone ranks as medium-sized. V gene TRBV7-9 combines with J gene TRBJ1-5; TRBD1 matches 8 bases. This CDR3 comprises 13 residues. V gave up 3 bases and J gave up 5 bases; unmatched junction bases: 0. Germline CDR1 and CDR2: SEHNR and FQNEAQ (reference sequence). DNA of the CDR3: TGTGCCAGCAGCTTCAGGGGGCATCAGCCCCAGCATTTT. It translates to CASSFRGHQPQHF.

In this sample, this clone turned up once. The J gene is TRBJ1-4, the V gene TRBV27; unclear D gene. Looked up from germline, CDR1 is MNHEY and CDR2 is SMNVEV (reference sequence). V gave up 3 bases and J gave up 7 bases, with 12 bases separating them. This CDR3 has 14 amino acids. The CDR3 loop is CASSLPGYLEKLFF. The CDR3 DNA follows: TGTGCCAGCAGTTTGCCGGGGTACCTTGAAAAACTGTTTTTT.

The genes are TRBV6-1 and TRBJ2-3, with 8 bases that match TRBD1. Germline assignment: CDR1 MNHNS and CDR2 SASEGT. The CDR3 spans 15 residues. V was clipped by 8 bases and J by 4 bases; unmatched bases: 11. The CDR3 here is CASPKGTGGADTQYF. CDR3 coding DNA: TGTGCCAGCCCGAAGGGGACAGGTGGGGCAGATACGCAGTATTTT.

This clone has a handful of counts. This chain links TRBV7-9 with TRBJ2-5; 7 nucleotides match TRBD2. The CDR3 loop spans 13 amino acids. V lost 10 bases and J lost 4; bases outside the gene matches: 9. Germline CDR1 is SEHNR and CDR2 is FQNEAQ (reference sequence). The CDR3 sequence: CATESREGETQYF. CDR3 sequence (DNA): TGTGCCACCGAAAGTAGGGAGGGAGAGACCCAGTACTTC.

The J gene is TRBJ2-3, the V gene TRBV5-5, with unresolved D. With 4 bases removed from V and 2 bases from J, the gap between germline ends came to 11 bases. The CDR3 runs to 14 residues. In germline, CDR1 is SGHKS, CDR2 YYEKEE (reference sequence). This chain's CDR3 is CASSPGGYTDTQYF. The CDR3 region has the DNA TGTGCCAGCAGCCCCGGCGGCTACACAGATACGCAGTATTTT.

This sequence joins TRBV12-2 and TRBJ1-6; TRBD1 is the table's D call and was not checked against the DNA. TRBV12-2 corresponds to a pseudogene. The CDR3 is 15 residues long. The CDR3, as DNA: TGTGCAAGTCGCGTCGCCGGCAGGGGGGATTCACCCCTCCACTTT. The encoded protein is CASRVAGRGDSPLHF.

The V and J genes are TRBV6-5 and TRBJ1-2, with unresolved D. The V end lost 4 bases, the J end lost 7 bases, and 10 bases lay between the germline ends. Germline assignment: CDR1 MNHEY and CDR2 SVGAGI. The CDR3 loop spans 12 amino acids. The CDR3: CASSFRRGGYTF. The CDR3 DNA follows: TGTGCCAGCAGTTTTCGTCGGGGTGGCTACACCTTC.

This chain links TRBV6-5 with TRBJ1-3; no clear D. The CDR3 runs 14 residues. The germline V and J ends were trimmed by 10 bases and 4 bases, with 17 bases remaining between them. In germline, CDR1 is MNHEY, CDR2 SVGAGI. CDR3 protein: CAIPRVAEGNTIYF. The CDR3 region has the DNA TGTGCCATCCCTCGTGTTGCAGAAGGAAACACCATATATTTT.

This clone was detected only once. The chain links TRBV14 to TRBJ2-4, with D tentatively TRBD2 (5 bases). Trimming pared 2 bases from V and 6 bases from J, leaving 11 bases between. From germline, CDR1 is SGHDN and CDR2 FVKESK. The CDR3 runs to 14 residues. The CDR3 loop is CASSQLRDANIQYF. Here the CDR3 DNA reads TGTGCCAGCAGCCAACTGAGGGATGCAAACATTCAGTACTTC.

The rearrangement links TRBV6-6 to TRBJ2-3; 13 bases map to TRBD2. CDR3 size: 16 residues. Germline V gene lookup returns CDR1 MNHNY and CDR2 SVGAGI (reference sequence). Trimming at V came to 0 bases and at J to 7 bases, leaving 4 bases not matched to a gene. The CDR3 coding sequence is TGTGCCAGCAGTTACTCACTAGCGGGGGGGCCGTATACGCAGTATTTT. It encodes CASSYSLAGGPYTQYF.

The genes are TRBV9 and TRBJ1-1, with D maybe TRBD1 (5 bases). Germline V gives CDR1 SGDLS, CDR2 YYNGEE. Trimming cost V 3 bases and J 1 base, with 7 bases left between them. This CDR3 has 13 residues. CDR3 bases: TGTGCCAGCAGCGGACAGCCGAACACTGAAGCTTTCTTT. Translating gives CASSGQPNTEAFF.

The chain joins TRBV19 to TRBJ2-2; D ambiguous. CDR1 and CDR2 (germline): LNHDA, SQIVND (reference sequence). This CDR3 has 13 amino acids. Trimming removed 6 bases at V and 1 base at J, with 6 bases between. The CDR3 bases are TGTGCCAGTAGGAGACAGAACACCGGGGAGCTGTTTTTT. This gives the protein CASRRQNTGELFF.

The chain has TRBV10-1 and TRBJ2-1; 7 positions agree with TRBD2. Per the germline V gene, CDR1 is WNHNN and CDR2 is SYGVQD (reference sequence). The V and J ends lost 0 bases and 5 bases, in that order; junction bases with no gene match: 7. The CDR3 is 16 amino acids. The CDR3 coding sequence is TGCGCCAGCAGTGAGTCGAGACGGGGGGAAGACAATGAGCAGTTCTTC. Protein: CASSESRRGEDNEQFF.

In its sample, this clone ranks as medium-sized. The genes are TRBV4-1 and TRBJ2-3; D is unclear. The V end lost 3 bases, the J end lost 2 bases, and 9 bases lay between the germline ends. This CDR3 spans 14 amino acids. Germline V gene data show CDR1 as MGHRA and CDR2 as YSYEKL. The CDR3 spells CASSHEVNTDTQYF. The CDR3 DNA sequence: TGCGCCAGCAGCCACGAGGTAAACACAGATACGCAGTATTTT.

The V and J genes are TRBV11-2 and TRBJ2-3; 8 nucleotides match TRBD2. The CDR3 is 15 residues long. Germline values: CDR1 SGHAT, CDR2 FQNNGV. The J segment lost 2 bases and the V segment lost 5 bases, leaving 6 bases of the junction unmatched. This CDR3 reads CASSQRAGVTDTQYF. The CDR3 nucleotides are TGTGCCAGCAGCCAGCGAGCGGGGGTCACAGATACGCAGTATTTT.

This clone was observed a few times. The rearrangement uses TRBV4-1 and TRBJ1-1, with a weak D call TRBD1 (5 bases). Germline lookup yields CDR1 MGHRA and CDR2 YSYEKL. The CDR3 sequence is 15 residues long. Trimming shortened V by 0 bases and J by 5 bases, and 13 bases separated the two germline ends. CDR3 nucleotides: TGCGCCAGCAGCCAAGAACGGGGGAGGGGAACTGAAGCTTTCTTT. It is translated as CASSQERGRGTEAFF.

Points on this clone: Other DNA sequences of this sample code for an identical CDR3. CDR3 region: CASSSRGGSYNEQFF. The DNA for the CDR3 is TGTGCCAGCAGCTCCAGGGGTGGGTCCTACAATGAGCAGTTCTTC. This sequence joins TRBV7-9 and TRBJ2-1, with D perhaps TRBD1 (6 bases). The CDR3 has 15 amino acids. V gave up 4 bases and J gave up 1 base, with 11 bases separating them. Looked up from germline, CDR1 is SEHNR and CDR2 is FQNEAQ (reference sequence). The complete variable domain, with remaining parts taken from reference TRBV7-9 and TRBJ2-1, reads DTGVSQNPRHKITKRGQNVTFRCDPISEHNRLYWYRQTLGQGPEFLTYFQNEAQLEKSRLLSDRFSAERPKGSFSTLEIQRTEQGDSAMYLCASSSRGGSYNEQFFGPGTRLTVL.

This clone is classed as medium-sized. The CDR3 sequence: CASSLTGGASQFF. The CDR3 DNA reads as TGTGCCAGCAGCTTGACCGGGGGGGCTTCTCAGTTCTTC. The chain couples TRBV5-4 to TRBJ2-1, with TRBD2 identical over 8 bases. This CDR3 has 13 residues. Trimming removed 1 base from V and 13 bases from J; junction bases left unmatched: 7. The germline V gene encodes CDR1 SGHNT and CDR2 YYREEE (reference sequence).